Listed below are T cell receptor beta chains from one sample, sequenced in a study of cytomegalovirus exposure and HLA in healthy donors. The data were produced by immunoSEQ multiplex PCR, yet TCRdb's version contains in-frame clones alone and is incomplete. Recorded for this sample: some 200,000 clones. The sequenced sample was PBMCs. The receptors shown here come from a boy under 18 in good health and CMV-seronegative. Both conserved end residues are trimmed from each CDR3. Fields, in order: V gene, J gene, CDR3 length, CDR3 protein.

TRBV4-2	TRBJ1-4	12	ASSQGQGNEKLF
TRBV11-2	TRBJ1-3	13	ASSLEGGLTNTIY
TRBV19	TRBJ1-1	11	ASNREWDTEAF
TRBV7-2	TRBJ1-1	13	ASSLADRAGTEAF
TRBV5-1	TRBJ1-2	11	ASSLDRAAGYT
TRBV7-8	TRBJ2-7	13	ASSLARTVAYEQY
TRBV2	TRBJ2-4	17	ASSLLTSGGVIAKNIQY
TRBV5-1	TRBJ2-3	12	ASMGLAWTDTQY
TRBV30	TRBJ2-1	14	AWSVETRDSYNEQF
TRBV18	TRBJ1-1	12	ASSPIPGNTEAF
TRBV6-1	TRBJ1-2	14	ASSVDSFPTVYGYT
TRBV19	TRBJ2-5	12	ASSIVWASETQY
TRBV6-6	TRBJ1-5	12	AGTETGINQPQH
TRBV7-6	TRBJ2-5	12	AGSLGRYQETQY
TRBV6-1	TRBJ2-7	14	ASSDSPGQGAHEQY
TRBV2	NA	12	ASRDRDRAYEQY
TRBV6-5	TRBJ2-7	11	ASSSPGSYEQY
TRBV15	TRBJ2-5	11	ATSGDSKETQY
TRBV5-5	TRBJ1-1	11	ASRGPGNTEAF
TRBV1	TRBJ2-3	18	TSSQGVVGRGGLRTDTQY
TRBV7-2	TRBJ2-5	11	ASSPNRGETQY
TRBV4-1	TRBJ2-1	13	ASSLSGGLYNEQF
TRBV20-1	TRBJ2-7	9	SARDLYEQY
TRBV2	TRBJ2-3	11	ASKTGYTDTQY
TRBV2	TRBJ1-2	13	ASTPQRSGGYGYT
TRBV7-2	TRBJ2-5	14	ASSLVGERGVETQY
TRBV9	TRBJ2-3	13	ASSVEAGYTDTQY
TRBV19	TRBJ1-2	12	ASSLDRGLYGYT
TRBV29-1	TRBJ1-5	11	SVEFAQNQPQH
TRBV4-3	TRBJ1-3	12	ASSPTVSGNTIY
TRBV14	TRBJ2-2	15	ASSHPAVTGVTGELF
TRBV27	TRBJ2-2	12	ASREAGNTGELF
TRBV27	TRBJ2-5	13	ASSDLAGGPPTQY
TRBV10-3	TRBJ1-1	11	ATSTGLNTEAF
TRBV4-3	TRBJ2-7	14	ASSQEVAGGPYEQY
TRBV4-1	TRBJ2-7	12	ASSQEERDYEQY
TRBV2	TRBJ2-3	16	ASSESFLAGELTDTQY
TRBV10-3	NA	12	AISDLSGVYEQY
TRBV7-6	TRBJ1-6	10	ASSSDRFELH
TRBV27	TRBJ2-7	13	ASSFSGQDSYEQY
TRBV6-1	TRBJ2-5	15	ASSGSPGQGAQETQY
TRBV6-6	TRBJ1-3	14	ASSYRGGGSGNTIY
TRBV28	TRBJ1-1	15	ASSSRQGVDLVAEAF
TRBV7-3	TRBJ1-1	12	ASSLGGGQTEAF
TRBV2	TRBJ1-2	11	ASSGTGGYGYT
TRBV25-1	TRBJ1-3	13	ASSDPGLLGNTIY
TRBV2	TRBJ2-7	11	ASFRGSSYEQY
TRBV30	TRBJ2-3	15	AWSLYGTGRNTDTQY
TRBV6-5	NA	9	ASSSPYEQY
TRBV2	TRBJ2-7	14	ATLGAGGERSYEQY
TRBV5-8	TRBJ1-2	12	ASGLTGGNYGYT
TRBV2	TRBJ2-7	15	ASSLSIHDRGLYEQY